The T cell receptor (beta chain) described here comes from a study of response to subunit inactivated influenza vaccine. The study's findings and limits: The study's authors posited that every seasonal influenza vaccination enlists few new T cells.

Each CDR3 protein gets one entry after TCRdb re-called the RT-PCR reads with MiXCR. The sample gives around 490,000 distinct CDR3 sequences, 7.6% of which show up once; roughly 13% is in the top ten. The table lists this clonotype with a few counts. Its antigen is still unknown. This CDR3 spans 13 amino acids. From germline, CDR1 is MNHNS and CDR2 SASEGT. The V end lost 6 bases, the J end lost 3 bases, and 12 bases lay between the germline ends. The receptor was derived from a man between 50 and 69 years old who received an inactivated influenza vaccine. The sample here was PBMCs from blood, taken less than 30 months after vaccination. The rearrangement links TRBV6-1 to TRBJ2-7; TRBD1 might be the D (5 bases). The DNA for the CDR3 is TGTGCCAGCAGGGAACAGGTCCGCTACGAGCAGTACTTC. It codes for CASREQVRYEQYF.